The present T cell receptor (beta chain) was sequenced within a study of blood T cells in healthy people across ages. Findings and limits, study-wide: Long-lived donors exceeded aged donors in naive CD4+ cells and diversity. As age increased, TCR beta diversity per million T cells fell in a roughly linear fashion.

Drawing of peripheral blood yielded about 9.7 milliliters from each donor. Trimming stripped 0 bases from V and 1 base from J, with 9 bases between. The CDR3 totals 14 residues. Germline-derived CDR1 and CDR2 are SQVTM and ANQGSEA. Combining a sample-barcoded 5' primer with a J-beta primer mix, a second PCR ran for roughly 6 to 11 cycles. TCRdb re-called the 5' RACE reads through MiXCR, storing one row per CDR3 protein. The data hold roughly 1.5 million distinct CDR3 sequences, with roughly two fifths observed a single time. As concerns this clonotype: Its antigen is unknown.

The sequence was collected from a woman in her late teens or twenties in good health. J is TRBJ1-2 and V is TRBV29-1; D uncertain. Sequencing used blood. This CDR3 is CSVEDPSGNYGYTF. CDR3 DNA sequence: TGCAGCGTTGAAGACCCCTCTGGTAACTATGGCTACACCTTC. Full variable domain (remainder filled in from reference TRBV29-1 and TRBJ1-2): SAVISQKPSRDICQRGTSLTIQCQVDSQVTMMFWYRQQPGQSLTLIATANQGSEATYESGFVIDKFPISRPNLTFSTLTVSNMSPEDSSIYLCSVEDPSGNYGYTFGSGTRLTVV.